This TCR beta chain was captured by sequencing in a study of post-analysis software for immune sequencing data. Study-wide background: Included among the disease courses, which were recorded for the cohort, were relapsing-remitting, secondary progressive and progressive-relapsing multiple sclerosis. Findings of the study overall: Normalized Chao1 diversity in multiple sclerosis patients fell significantly below that of controls. Controls had lower frequencies than patients of about 5 TRBV segments, which included TRBV5-6, TRBV5-1 and TRBV20-1. Those samples that were prepared in the same batch co-clustered strongly by F measure.

Prepared libraries of TCR beta cDNA carried unique molecular identifiers. TCRdb independently ran MiXCR on the PCR reads; one entry per CDR3 protein. The sample comprises 450,000 or so distinct CDR3 sequences, approximately 45% of which are singletons, and around an eighth rests with the top ten. This CDR3 contains 16 residues. Germline lookup yields CDR1 SEHNR and CDR2 FQNEAQ (reference sequence). The V end was cut by 5 bases, the J end by 4 bases, with 18 bases between. A few counts support this clonotype. Antigen: not known. V gene TRBV7-9 combines with J gene TRBJ2-1, with D perhaps being TRBD1 or TRBD2 (5 bases each). Sequenced material: blood. The TCR was taken from a girl aged 5 to 17 with multiple sclerosis. The CDR3: CASSPQPPGPYNEQFF. The CDR3 DNA is TGTGCCAGCAGCCCACAGCCCCCGGGGCCTTACAATGAGCAGTTCTTC.